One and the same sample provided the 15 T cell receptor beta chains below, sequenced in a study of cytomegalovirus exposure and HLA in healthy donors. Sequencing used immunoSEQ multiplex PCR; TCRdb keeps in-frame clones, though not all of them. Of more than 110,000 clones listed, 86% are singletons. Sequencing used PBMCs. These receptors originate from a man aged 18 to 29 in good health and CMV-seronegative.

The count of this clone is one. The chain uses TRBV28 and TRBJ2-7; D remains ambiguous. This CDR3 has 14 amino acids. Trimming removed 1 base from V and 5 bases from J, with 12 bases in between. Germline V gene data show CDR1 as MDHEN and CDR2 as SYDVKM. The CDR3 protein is CASSLLAESDEQYF. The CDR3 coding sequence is TGTGCCAGCAGTTTATTGGCGGAGTCGGACGAGCAGTACTTC. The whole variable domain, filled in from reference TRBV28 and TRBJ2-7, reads DVKVTQSSRYLVKRTGEKVFLECVQDMDHENMFWYRQDPGLGLRLIYFSYDVKMKEKGDIPEGYSVSREKKERFSLILESASTNQTSMYLCASSLLAESDEQYFGPGTRLTVT.

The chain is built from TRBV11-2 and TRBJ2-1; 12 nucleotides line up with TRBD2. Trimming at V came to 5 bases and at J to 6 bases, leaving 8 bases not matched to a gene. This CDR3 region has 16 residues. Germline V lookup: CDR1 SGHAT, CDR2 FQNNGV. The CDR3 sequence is CASSGRLAGAVNEQFF. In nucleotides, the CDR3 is TGTGCCAGCAGCGGAAGACTAGCGGGGGCTGTCAATGAGCAGTTCTTC.

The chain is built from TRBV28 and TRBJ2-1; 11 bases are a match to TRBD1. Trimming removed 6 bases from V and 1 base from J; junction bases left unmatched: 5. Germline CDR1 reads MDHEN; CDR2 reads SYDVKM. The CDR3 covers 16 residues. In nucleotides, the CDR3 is TGTGCCAGCAGCGCCGGGACAGGGGGTTCCTACAATGAGCAGTTCTTC. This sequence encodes CASSAGTGGSYNEQFF.

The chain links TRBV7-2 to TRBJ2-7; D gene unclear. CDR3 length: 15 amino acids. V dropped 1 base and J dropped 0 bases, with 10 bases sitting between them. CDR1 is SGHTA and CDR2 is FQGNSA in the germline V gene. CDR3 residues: CASSLDRSSSYEQYF. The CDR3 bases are TGTGCCAGCAGCTTAGACAGAAGTAGCTCCTACGAGCAGTACTTC.

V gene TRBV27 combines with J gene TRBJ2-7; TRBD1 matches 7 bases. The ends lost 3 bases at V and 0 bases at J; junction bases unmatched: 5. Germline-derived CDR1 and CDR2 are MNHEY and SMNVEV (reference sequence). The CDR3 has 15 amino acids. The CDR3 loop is CASSFSGQSSYEQYF. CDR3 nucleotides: TGTGCCAGCAGTTTCTCGGGACAGAGCTCCTACGAGCAGTACTTC.

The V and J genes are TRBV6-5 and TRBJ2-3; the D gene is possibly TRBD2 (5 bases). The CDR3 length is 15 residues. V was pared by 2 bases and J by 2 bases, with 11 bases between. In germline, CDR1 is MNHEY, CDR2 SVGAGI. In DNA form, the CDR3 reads TGTGCCAGCAGTTACCTTGGCGGGCCCACAGATACGCAGTATTTT. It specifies CASSYLGGPTDTQYF.

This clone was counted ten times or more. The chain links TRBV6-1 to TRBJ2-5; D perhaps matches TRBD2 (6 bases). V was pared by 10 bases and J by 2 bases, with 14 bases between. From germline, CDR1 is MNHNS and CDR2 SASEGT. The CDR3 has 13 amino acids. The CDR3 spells CATRGTAQETQYF. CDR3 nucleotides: TGTGCCACGAGAGGGACTGCACAAGAGACCCAGTACTTC.

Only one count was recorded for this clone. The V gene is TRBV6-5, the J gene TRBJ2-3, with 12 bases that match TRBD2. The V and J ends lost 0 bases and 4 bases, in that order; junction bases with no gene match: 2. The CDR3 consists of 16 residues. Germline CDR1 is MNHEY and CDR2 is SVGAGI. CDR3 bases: TGTGCCAGCAGTTACTCGTCTAGCGGGGGGGCAGATACGCAGTATTTT. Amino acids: CASSYSSSGGADTQYF.

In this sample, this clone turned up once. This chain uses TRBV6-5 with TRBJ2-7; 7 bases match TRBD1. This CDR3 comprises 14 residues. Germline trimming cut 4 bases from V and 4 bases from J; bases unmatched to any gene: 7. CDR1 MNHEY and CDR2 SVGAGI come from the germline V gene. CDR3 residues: CASSFRQGSYEQYF. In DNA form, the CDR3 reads TGTGCCAGCAGTTTCCGACAGGGATCATACGAGCAGTACTTC.

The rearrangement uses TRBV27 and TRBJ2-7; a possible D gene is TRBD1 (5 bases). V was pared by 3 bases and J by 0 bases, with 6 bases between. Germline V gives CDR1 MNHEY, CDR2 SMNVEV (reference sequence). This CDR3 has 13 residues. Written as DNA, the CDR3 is TGTGCCAGCAGTTTTCAGGGCTCCTACGAGCAGTACTTC. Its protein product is CASSFQGSYEQYF.

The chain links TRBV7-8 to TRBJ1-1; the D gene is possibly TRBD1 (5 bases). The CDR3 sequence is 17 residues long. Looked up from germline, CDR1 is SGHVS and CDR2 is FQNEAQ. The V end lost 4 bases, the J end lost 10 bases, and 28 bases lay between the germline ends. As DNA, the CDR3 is TGTGCCAGCAGCTCAGGCCCGCAGGTGGCGCGCCTAAGGGGAGCTTTCTTT. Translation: CASSSGPQVARLRGAFF.

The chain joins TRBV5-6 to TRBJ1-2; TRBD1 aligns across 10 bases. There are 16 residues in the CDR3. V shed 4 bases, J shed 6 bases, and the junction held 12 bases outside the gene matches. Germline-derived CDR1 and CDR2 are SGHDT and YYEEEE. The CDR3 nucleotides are TGTGCCAGCAGCCGCTTCCCGGGACAGGGGCGGAATGGCTACACCTTC. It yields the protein CASSRFPGQGRNGYTF.

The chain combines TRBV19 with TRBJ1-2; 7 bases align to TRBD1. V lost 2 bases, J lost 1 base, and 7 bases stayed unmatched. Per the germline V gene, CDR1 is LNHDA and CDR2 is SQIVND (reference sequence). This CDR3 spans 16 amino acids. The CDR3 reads CASSIRGQTFNYGYTF. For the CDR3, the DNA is TGTGCCAGTAGTATACGGGGACAGACTTTTAACTATGGCTACACCTTC.

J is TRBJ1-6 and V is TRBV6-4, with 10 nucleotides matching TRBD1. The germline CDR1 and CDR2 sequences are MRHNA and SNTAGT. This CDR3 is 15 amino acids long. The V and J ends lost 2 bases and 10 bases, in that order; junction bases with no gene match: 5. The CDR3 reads CASSDTRTGGSPLHF. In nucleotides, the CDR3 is TGTGCCAGCAGTGACACCCGGACAGGGGGATCACCCCTCCACTTT.

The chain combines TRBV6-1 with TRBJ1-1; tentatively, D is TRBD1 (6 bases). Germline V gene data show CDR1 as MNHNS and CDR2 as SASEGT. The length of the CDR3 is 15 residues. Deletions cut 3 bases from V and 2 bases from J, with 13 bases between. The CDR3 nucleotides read TGTGCCAGCAGTGATGAGGGGGATAGTAACACTGAAGCTTTCTTT. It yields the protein CASSDEGDSNTEAFF.